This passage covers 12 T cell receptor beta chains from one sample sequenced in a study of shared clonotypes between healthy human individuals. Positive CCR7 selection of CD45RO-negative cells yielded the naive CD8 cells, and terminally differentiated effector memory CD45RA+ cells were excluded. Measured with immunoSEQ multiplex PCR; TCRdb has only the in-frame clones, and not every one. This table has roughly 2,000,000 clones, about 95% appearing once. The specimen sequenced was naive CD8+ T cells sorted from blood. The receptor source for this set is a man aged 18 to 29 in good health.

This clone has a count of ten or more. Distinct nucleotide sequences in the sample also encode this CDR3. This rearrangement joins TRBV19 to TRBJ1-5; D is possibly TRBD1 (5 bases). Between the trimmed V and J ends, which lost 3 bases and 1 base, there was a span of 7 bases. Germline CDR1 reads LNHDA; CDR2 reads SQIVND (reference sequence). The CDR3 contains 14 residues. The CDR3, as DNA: TGTGCCAGTAGTATCCGGGACAGCAATCAGCCCCAGCATTTT. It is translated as CASSIRDSNQPQHF.

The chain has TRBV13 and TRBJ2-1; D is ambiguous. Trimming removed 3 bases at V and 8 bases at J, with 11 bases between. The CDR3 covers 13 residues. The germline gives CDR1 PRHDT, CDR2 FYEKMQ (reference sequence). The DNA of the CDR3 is TGTGCCAGCAGCTTCGGTCTACCCGATGAGCAGTTCTTC. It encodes CASSFGLPDEQFF. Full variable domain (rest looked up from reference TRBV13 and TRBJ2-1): AAGVIQSPRHLIKEKRETATLKCYPIPRHDTVYWYQQGPGQDPQFLISFYEKMQSDKGSIPDRFSAQQFSDYHSELNMSSLELGDSALYFCASSFGLPDEQFFGPGTRLTVL.

Here the CDR3 DNA reads TGTGCCAGCAGTTTGCAGCCCGGTCTTTATAATTCACCCCTCCACTTT. Encoded protein: CASSLQPGLYNSPLHF. The V gene is TRBV6-6, the J gene TRBJ1-6; no reliable D call. V lost 4 bases, J lost 4 bases, and 14 bases lay in between. This CDR3 contains 16 residues. CDR1 and CDR2 (germline): MNHNY, SVGAGI (reference sequence).

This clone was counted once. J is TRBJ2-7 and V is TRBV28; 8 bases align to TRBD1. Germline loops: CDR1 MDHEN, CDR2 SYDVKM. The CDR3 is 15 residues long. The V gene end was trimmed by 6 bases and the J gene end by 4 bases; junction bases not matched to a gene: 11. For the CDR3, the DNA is TGTGCCAGCAGACCTCTTAGACAGGGGTTGTACGAGCAGTACTTC. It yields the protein CASRPLRQGLYEQYF.

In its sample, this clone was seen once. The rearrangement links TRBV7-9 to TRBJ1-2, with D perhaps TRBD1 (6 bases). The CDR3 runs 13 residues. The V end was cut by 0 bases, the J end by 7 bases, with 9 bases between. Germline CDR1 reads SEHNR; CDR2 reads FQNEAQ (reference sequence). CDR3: CASSLAAGVGYTF. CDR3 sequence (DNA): TGTGCCAGCAGCTTAGCGGCAGGGGTTGGCTACACCTTC.

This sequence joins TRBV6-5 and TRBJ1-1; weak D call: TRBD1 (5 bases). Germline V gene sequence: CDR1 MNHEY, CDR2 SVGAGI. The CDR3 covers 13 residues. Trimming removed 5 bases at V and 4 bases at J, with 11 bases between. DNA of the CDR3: TGTGCCAGCAGTAAGGGGTGGACCACTGAAGCTTTCTTT. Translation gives CASSKGWTTEAFF.

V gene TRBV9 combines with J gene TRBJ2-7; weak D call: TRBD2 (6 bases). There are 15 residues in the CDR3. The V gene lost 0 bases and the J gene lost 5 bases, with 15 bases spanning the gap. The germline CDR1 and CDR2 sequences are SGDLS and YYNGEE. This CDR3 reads CASSVEGTPFDEQYF. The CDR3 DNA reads TGTGCCAGCAGCGTAGAAGGGACTCCCTTTGACGAGCAGTACTTC.

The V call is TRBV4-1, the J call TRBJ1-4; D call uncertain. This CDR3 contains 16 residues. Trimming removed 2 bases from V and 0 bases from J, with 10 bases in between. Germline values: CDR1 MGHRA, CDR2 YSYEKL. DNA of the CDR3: TGCGCCAGCAGCCAACCTAATGAAGCAACTAATGAAAAACTGTTTTTT. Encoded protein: CASSQPNEATNEKLFF.

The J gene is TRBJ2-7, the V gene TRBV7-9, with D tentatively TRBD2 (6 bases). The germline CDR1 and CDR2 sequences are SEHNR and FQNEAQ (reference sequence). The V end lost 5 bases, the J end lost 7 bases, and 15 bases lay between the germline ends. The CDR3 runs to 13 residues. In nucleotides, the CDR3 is TGTGCCAGCAGCCCCAACGTTGGGGGGGAGCAGTACTTC. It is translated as CASSPNVGGEQYF. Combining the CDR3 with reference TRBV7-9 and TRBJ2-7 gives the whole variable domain DTGVSQNPRHKITKRGQNVTFRCDPISEHNRLYWYRQTLGQGPEFLTYFQNEAQLEKSRLLSDRFSAERPKGSFSTLEIQRTEQGDSAMYLCASSPNVGGEQYFGPGTRLTVT.

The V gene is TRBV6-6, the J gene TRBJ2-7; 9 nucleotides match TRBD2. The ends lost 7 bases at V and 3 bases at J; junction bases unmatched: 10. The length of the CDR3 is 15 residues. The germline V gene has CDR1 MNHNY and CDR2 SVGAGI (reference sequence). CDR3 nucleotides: TGTGCCAGCATCGCTTATCTAGCGGGATTCTACGAGCAGTACTTC. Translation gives CASIAYLAGFYEQYF.

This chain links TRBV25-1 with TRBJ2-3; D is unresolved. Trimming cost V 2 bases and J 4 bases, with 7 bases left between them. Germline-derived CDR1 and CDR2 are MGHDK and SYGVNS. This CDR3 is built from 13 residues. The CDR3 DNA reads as TGTGCCAGCAGTGAAGACCCCGCAGATACGCAGTATTTT. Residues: CASSEDPADTQYF.

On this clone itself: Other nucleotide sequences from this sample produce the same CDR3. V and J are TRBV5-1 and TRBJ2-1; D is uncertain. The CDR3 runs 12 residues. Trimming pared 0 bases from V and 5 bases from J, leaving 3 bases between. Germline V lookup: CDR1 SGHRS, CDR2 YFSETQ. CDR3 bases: TGCGCCAGCAGCTTGGATGACAATGAGCAGTTCTTC. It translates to CASSLDDNEQFF.